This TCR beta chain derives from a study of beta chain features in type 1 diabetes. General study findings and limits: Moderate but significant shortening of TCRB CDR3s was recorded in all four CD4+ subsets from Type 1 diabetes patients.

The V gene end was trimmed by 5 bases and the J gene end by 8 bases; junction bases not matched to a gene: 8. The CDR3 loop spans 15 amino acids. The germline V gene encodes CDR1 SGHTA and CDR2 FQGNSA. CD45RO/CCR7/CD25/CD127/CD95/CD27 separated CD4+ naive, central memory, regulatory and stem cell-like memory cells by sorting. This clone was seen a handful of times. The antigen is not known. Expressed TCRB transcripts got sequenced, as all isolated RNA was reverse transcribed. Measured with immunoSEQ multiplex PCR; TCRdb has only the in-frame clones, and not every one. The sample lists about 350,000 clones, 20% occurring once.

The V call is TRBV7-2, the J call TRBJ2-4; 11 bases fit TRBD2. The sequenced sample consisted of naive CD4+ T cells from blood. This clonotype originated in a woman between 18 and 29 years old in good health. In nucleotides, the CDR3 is TGTGCCAGCAGCATGCGACTAGCGGGAAATGACATTCAGTACTTC. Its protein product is CASSMRLAGNDIQYF. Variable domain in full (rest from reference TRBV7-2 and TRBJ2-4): GAGVSQSPSNKVTEKGKDVELRCDPISGHTALYWYRQSLGQGLEFLIYFQGNSAPDKSGLPSDRFSAERTGGSVSTLTIQRTQQEDSAVYLCASSMRLAGNDIQYFGAGTRLSVL.